This TCR beta chain was sequenced for a study of blood T cell repertoires in COVID-19. The wider study: Specimens from acute and convalescent COVID-19 originated in the United States, Italy and Spain. The analysed material was cDNA or gDNA that came from T cells, B-cell-depleted T cells, or PBMCs.

Libraries were prepared by immunoSEQ multiplex PCR; TCRdb keeps only in-frame clonotypes and omits some of them. The repertoire holds roughly 230,000 clones, with approximately 80% as singletons. Germline loops: CDR1 SNHLY, CDR2 FYNNEI. V dropped 0 bases and J dropped 4 bases, with 15 bases sitting between them. The CDR3 loop spans 16 amino acids. The genes are TRBV2 and TRBJ1-1; D is possibly TRBD1 (5 bases). This receptor was taken from a woman aged 45-59 years with acute or convalescent COVID-19. Sequencing was carried out using peripheral blood. The CDR3 here is CASSEARGRGSTEAFF. The CDR3 DNA reads TGTGCCAGCAGTGAAGCTCGGGGGAGGGGAAGCACTGAAGCTTTCTTT.